What follows is one TCR beta chain and its context. No antigen is known for it. This sample was included in a study of CD8+ T cells in alopecia areata. On the study more broadly: Severity scores in treated patients reflected the percentage of scalp affected.

Trimming at V came to 6 bases and at J to 1 base, leaving 3 bases not matched to a gene. CDR1 MNHEY and CDR2 SVGAGI come from the germline V gene. The CDR3 sequence is 14 residues long. General study results and limits: Mice showed TCR sharing more clearly than patients did, possibly owing to HLA. One nonresponder leaves baseline CD8+ expansion's link to response uncertain. With tofacitinib ongoing, many expanded lesional clones persisted in both scalp and blood.

cDNA serving as the sequencing template came from extracted, reverse transcribed RNA. Measured with immunoSEQ multiplex PCR; TCRdb has only the in-frame clones, and not every one. The sample lists roughly 280,000 clones; roughly 63% were seen once. The treatment denotes: oral pan-JAK inhibitor, 5-10 mg twice daily. The receptor was isolated from a human donor with alopecia areata. The V gene is TRBV6-5, the J gene TRBJ2-3; the match to TRBD1 covers 8 bases. This sample comprised CD4+ T cells sorted from blood, obtained at roughly week 53, from a patient treated with tofacitinib. In DNA form, the CDR3 reads TGTGCCAGCAGAAAGGACAGGGGCACAGATACGCAGTATTTT. Translating gives CASRKDRGTDTQYF.